The 14 T cell receptor beta chains presented below share a single source sample, sequenced in a study of T cells in Graves' hyperthyroidism and ophthalmopathy. Regions amplified from RNA transcripts were the TCR beta CDR3 regions. The TCR CDR3 first-round RT-PCR relied on the HTBI primer set. Each CDR3 protein is one row after TCRdb ran MiXCR on the multiplex PCR reads. The profile covers around 800,000 distinct CDR3 sequences, with around 38% appearing a single time and approximately 8.7% taken by the ten largest. The sequenced material came from blood. Receptor source: a man aged 18 to 30 with Graves' hyperthyroidism.

The V and J genes are TRBV20-1 and TRBJ1-5; D is unclear. The CDR3 totals 14 residues. Trimming stripped 3 bases from V and 6 bases from J, with 15 bases between. Germline CDR1 DFQATT, CDR2 SNEGSKA (reference sequence). The DNA of the CDR3 is TGCAGTGCTAGGGGTGGCATGGAGCGTCAGCCCCAGCATTTT. This codes for CSARGGMERQPQHF.

The sample holds many counts of this clonotype. The rearrangement uses TRBV29-1 and TRBJ1-1; D gene unclear. The CDR3 runs to 13 residues. The germline V gene encodes CDR1 SQVTM and CDR2 ANQGSEA. V lost 1 base and J 3 bases, leaving 9 bases between the germline ends. CDR3 nucleotide sequence: TGCAGCGTTGAAGGGGTAGGGTACACTGAAGCTTTCTTT. This codes for CSVEGVGYTEAFF. Using reference TRBV29-1 and TRBJ1-1 for the parts outside the CDR3, the full variable domain is SAVISQKPSRDICQRGTSLTIQCQVDSQVTMMFWYRQQPGQSLTLIATANQGSEATYESGFVIDKFPISRPNLTFSTLTVSNMSPEDSSIYLCSVEGVGYTEAFFGQGTRLTVV.

This clonotype was detected many times. The genes are TRBV29-1 and TRBJ2-2; D is ambiguous. Germline assignment: CDR1 SQVTM and CDR2 ANQGSEA. Trimming left V 4 bases short and J 0 bases short, with 9 bases between. This CDR3 spans 14 amino acids. The CDR3 region has the DNA TGCAGCGTTGCTCTAGATACGAACACCGGGGAGCTGTTTTTT. Amino acids: CSVALDTNTGELFF.

Ten or more counts support this clonotype. The chain joins TRBV14 to TRBJ1-2; 9 positions agree with TRBD1. Germline CDR1 SGHDN, CDR2 FVKESK. This CDR3 has 16 amino acids. Losses at the gene ends were 1 base for V and 2 bases for J; bases not matched to a gene: 5. In DNA form, the CDR3 reads TGTGCCAGCAGCCAAGGAAGGACAGGGGCCAACTATGGCTACACCTTC. Its protein product is CASSQGRTGANYGYTF.

Only a few counts were recorded for this clonotype. The chain links TRBV12-3 or TRBV12-4 to TRBJ1-2; unclear D gene. Trimming removed 4 bases at V and 8 bases at J, with 14 bases between. The CDR3 has 13 residues. CDR3 loop: CASSWTLLGGYTF. CDR3 nucleotide sequence: TGTGCCAGCAGTTGGACCCTGCTGGGAGGCTACACCTTC.

This chain connects TRBV28 to TRBJ2-5; TRBD2 matches at 7 bases. V lost 2 bases and J lost 5; bases outside the gene matches: 8. The germline gives CDR1 MDHEN, CDR2 SYDVKM. This CDR3 comprises 15 residues. This CDR3 reads CASSLSGGSGETQYF. The CDR3 coding sequence is TGTGCCAGCAGTTTAAGTGGCGGGAGCGGGGAGACCCAGTACTTC.

The chain carries TRBV7-2 and TRBJ2-2, with 10 bases lining up with TRBD2. V lost 6 bases and J lost 6; bases outside the gene matches: 16. In germline, CDR1 is SGHTA, CDR2 FQGNSA. The CDR3 contains 18 residues. The CDR3 sequence: CASSTGHSGRTFSGELFF. CDR3 DNA: TGTGCCAGCAGTACCGGCCATAGCGGGAGGACCTTTTCCGGGGAGCTGTTTTTT.

This chain connects TRBV6-5 to TRBJ1-1; D unclear. In germline, CDR1 is MNHEY, CDR2 SVGAGI. Between the trimmed V and J ends, which lost 2 bases and 2 bases, there was a span of 15 bases. The CDR3 consists of 16 residues. The CDR3 loop reads CASSYIRSAGNTEAFF. CDR3 DNA sequence: TGTGCCAGCAGTTACATAAGGTCTGCCGGTAACACTGAAGCTTTCTTT.

This clonotype was seen many times. The chain has TRBV19 and TRBJ1-4; D is unresolved. The CDR3 runs to 13 residues. Germline V gene sequence: CDR1 LNHDA, CDR2 SQIVND (reference sequence). Between the trimmed V and J ends, which lost 6 bases and 4 bases, there was a span of 9 bases. CDR3 sequence (DNA): TGTGCCAGTAGCGGCTCTGTTAATGAAAAACTGTTTTTT. As protein: CASSGSVNEKLFF. Full variable domain (missing parts from reference TRBV19 and TRBJ1-4): DGGITQSPKYLFRKEGQNVTLSCEQNLNHDAMYWYRQDPGQGLRLIYYSQIVNDFQKGDIAEGYSVSREKKESFPLTVTSAQKNPTAFYLCASSGSVNEKLFFGSGTQLSVL.

V is TRBV7-2 and J is TRBJ1-1; weak D call: TRBD1 (5 bases). The CDR3 covers 15 residues. Germline CDR1 is SGHTA and CDR2 is FQGNSA. The germline V and J ends were trimmed by 1 base and 6 bases, with 15 bases remaining between them. The CDR3 sequence: CASSLDRGIFAEAFF. CDR3 in DNA: TGTGCCAGCAGCTTAGATCGGGGCATTTTTGCTGAAGCTTTCTTT.

The chain links TRBV14 to TRBJ2-2, with 8 bases matching TRBD1. The CDR3 totals 15 residues. Germline trimming cut 1 base from V and 6 bases from J; bases unmatched to any gene: 4. Germline values: CDR1 SGHDN, CDR2 FVKESK. The CDR3: CASSQVGQGPGELFF. In DNA, the CDR3 is TGTGCCAGCAGCCAAGTAGGACAGGGTCCCGGGGAGCTGTTTTTT.

This clonotype was counted only a few times. The V call is TRBV6-4, the J call TRBJ1-5, with D unclear. Germline V CDR1 and CDR2: MRHNA, SNTAGT. The CDR3 sequence is 18 residues long. V was clipped by 0 bases and J by 1 base, with 16 bases between them. The CDR3 loop is CASSDSILSGSSNQPQHF. CDR3 in DNA: TGTGCCAGCAGTGACTCGATTTTATCGGGCTCGAGCAATCAGCCCCAGCATTTT.

CDR3 in amino acids: CASSIRDRGSYEQYF. The CDR3 bases are TGTGCCAGCAGCATCCGGGACAGGGGGTCCTACGAGCAGTACTTC. The chain uses TRBV6-6 and TRBJ2-7; 11 bases map to TRBD1. Per germline, CDR1 MNHNY and CDR2 SVGAGI (reference sequence). J lost 1 base, V lost 6 bases, and 5 bases had no gene match. The CDR3 has 15 amino acids.

The V call is TRBV19, the J call TRBJ1-5; the match to TRBD1 covers 11 bases. V lost 5 bases, J lost 5 bases, and 8 bases stayed unmatched. CDR1 LNHDA and CDR2 SQIVND come from the germline V gene (reference sequence). The CDR3 covers 16 residues. Written as DNA, the CDR3 is TGTGCCAGTAGTGTTCAAGGGACAGGGGGGGATCAGCCCCAGCATTTT. Translation gives CASSVQGTGGDQPQHF.